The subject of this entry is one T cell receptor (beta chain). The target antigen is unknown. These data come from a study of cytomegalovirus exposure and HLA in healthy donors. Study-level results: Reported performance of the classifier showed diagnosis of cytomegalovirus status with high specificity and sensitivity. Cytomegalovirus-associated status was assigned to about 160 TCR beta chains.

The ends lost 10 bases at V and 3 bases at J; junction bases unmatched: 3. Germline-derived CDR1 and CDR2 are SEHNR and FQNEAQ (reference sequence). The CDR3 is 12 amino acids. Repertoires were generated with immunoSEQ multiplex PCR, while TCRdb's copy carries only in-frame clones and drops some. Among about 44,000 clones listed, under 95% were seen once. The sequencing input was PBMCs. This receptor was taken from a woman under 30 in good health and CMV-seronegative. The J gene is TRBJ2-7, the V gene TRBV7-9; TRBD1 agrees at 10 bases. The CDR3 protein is CATGTGDYEQYF. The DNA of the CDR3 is TGTGCCACCGGGACAGGGGACTACGAGCAGTACTTC.